The rows below give T cell receptor beta chains drawn from one sample of a study of radiation and T cells in renal cell carcinoma. Measured with immunoSEQ multiplex PCR; TCRdb has only the in-frame clones, and not every one. The data contain 120,000 or so clones, about 81% of them singletons. Material: blood, obtained from a patient whose treatment included radiotherapy and nephrectomy. These receptors were taken from a woman aged 55-75 years with renal cell carcinoma. CDR3s include the opening cysteine and the closing phenylalanine or tryptophan. Each record gives: V gene, D gene, clone size, CDR3 length, J gene, CDR3 protein, CDR3 DNA. The D gene is left open where the match is weak. Size is omitted from some rows. Given values are once, few, many or a class for expanded clones.

v_gene: TRBV29-1
d_gene: TRBD1
abundance: few
len: 15
j_gene: TRBJ1-2
CDR3aa: CSAVGAGGVNYGYTF
CDR3nt: TGCAGCGCTGTGGGGGCAGGGGGCGTAAACTATGGCTACACCTTC

v_gene: TRBV5-1
d_gene: .
abundance: .
len: 15
j_gene: TRBJ2-3
CDR3aa: CASSLSGVSSDTQYF
CDR3nt: TGCGCCAGCAGCTTGTCAGGGGTTAGTTCAGATACGCAGTATTTT

v_gene: TRBV30
d_gene: .
abundance: .
len: 13
j_gene: TRBJ1-4
CDR3aa: CAWSALSLGELFF
CDR3nt: TGTGCCTGGAGTGCTCTATCCCTCGGGGAACTGTTTTTT

v_gene: TRBV9
d_gene: TRBD1
abundance: .
len: 16
j_gene: TRBJ2-1
CDR3aa: CASSVGFLQGPNEQFF
CDR3nt: TGTGCCAGCAGCGTAGGGTTTTTACAGGGGCCCAATGAGCAGTTCTTC

v_gene: TRBV7-2
d_gene: .
abundance: once
len: 17
j_gene: TRBJ2-3
CDR3aa: CASSSRGLAANTDTQYF
CDR3nt: TGTGCCAGCAGCTCGAGGGGGCTAGCGGCCAACACAGATACGCAGTATTTT

v_gene: TRBV6-6
d_gene: TRBD1
abundance: .
len: 16
j_gene: TRBJ1-1
CDR3aa: CASRARGGQGNTEAFF
CDR3nt: TGTGCCAGCAGAGCCCGGGGGGGACAGGGGAACACTGAAGCTTTCTTT

v_gene: TRBV5-1
d_gene: TRBD1
abundance: .
len: 18
j_gene: TRBJ1-4
CDR3aa: CASSTWTGMDGLNEKLFF
CDR3nt: TGCGCCAGCAGCACCTGGACAGGGATGGACGGCCTTAATGAAAAACTGTTTTTT

v_gene: TRBV7-2
d_gene: .
abundance: .
len: 11
j_gene: TRBJ2-7
CDR3aa: CASSATGPTYF
CDR3nt: TGTGCCAGCAGCGCCACGGGGCCGACGTACTTC

v_gene: TRBV2
d_gene: TRBD1
abundance: .
len: 13
j_gene: TRBJ1-1
CDR3aa: CASSEVRGAEAFF
CDR3nt: TGTGCCAGCAGTGAAGTCAGGGGGGCTGAAGCTTTCTTT

v_gene: TRBV15
d_gene: .
abundance: .
len: 17
j_gene: TRBJ2-4
CDR3aa: CATSRDLGSLTPGIQYF
CDR3nt: TGTGCCACCAGCAGAGATTTGGGGTCGCTCACCCCAGGGATTCAGTACTTC

v_gene: TRBV7-3
d_gene: .
abundance: .
len: 16
j_gene: TRBJ1-6
CDR3aa: CASSLNGGSYNSPLHF
CDR3nt: TGTGCCAGCAGCTTAAACGGCGGCTCCTATAATTCACCCCTCCACTTT

v_gene: TRBV4-2
d_gene: TRBD1
abundance: .
len: 16
j_gene: TRBJ1-2
CDR3aa: CASSQDRGQASYGYTF
CDR3nt: TGTGCCAGCAGCCAAGATCGTGGACAGGCGTCCTATGGCTACACCTTC

v_gene: TRBV10-3
d_gene: .
abundance: .
len: 13
j_gene: TRBJ1-1
CDR3aa: CASMGWENTEAFF
CDR3nt: TGCGCCAGCATGGGTTGGGAGAACACTGAAGCTTTCTTT

v_gene: TRBV6-5
d_gene: .
abundance: .
len: 13
j_gene: TRBJ2-5
CDR3aa: CASSYSPQETQYF
CDR3nt: TGTGCCAGCAGTTACTCTCCCCAAGAGACCCAGTACTTC

v_gene: TRBV29-1
d_gene: TRBD1
abundance: .
len: 13
j_gene: TRBJ2-1
CDR3aa: CSVAGQGWNEQFF
CDR3nt: TGCAGCGTGGCCGGACAGGGGTGGAATGAGCAGTTCTTC

v_gene: TRBV6-5
d_gene: .
abundance: once
len: 15
j_gene: TRBJ1-5
CDR3aa: CASSSKLGHHQPQHF
CDR3nt: TGTGCCAGCAGCTCCAAGCTAGGACATCATCAGCCCCAGCATTTT

v_gene: TRBV7-9
d_gene: TRBD2
abundance: .
len: 16
j_gene: TRBJ2-1
CDR3aa: CASSPMRGAGYNEQFF
CDR3nt: TGTGCCAGCAGCCCAATGCGGGGGGCAGGCTACAATGAGCAGTTCTTC

v_gene: TRBV27
d_gene: TRBD1
abundance: .
len: 13
j_gene: TRBJ1-2
CDR3aa: CASRSGTGTGYTF
CDR3nt: TGTGCCAGCAGGTCGGGGACAGGGACCGGCTACACCTTC

v_gene: TRBV27
d_gene: TRBD1
abundance: .
len: 15
j_gene: TRBJ1-2
CDR3aa: CASSLSAGGVYGYTF
CDR3nt: TGTGCCAGCAGTTTATCCGCAGGGGGGGTCTATGGCTACACCTTC

v_gene: TRBV29-1
d_gene: TRBD1
abundance: once
len: 14
j_gene: TRBJ1-1
CDR3aa: CSVEGPTGWTEAFF
CDR3nt: TGCAGCGTTGAGGGGCCGACAGGGTGGACTGAAGCTTTCTTT

v_gene: TRBV2
d_gene: .
abundance: few
len: 11
j_gene: TRBJ1-1
CDR3aa: CASSLKLEAFF
CDR3nt: TGTGCCAGCAGTTTAAAGCTTGAAGCTTTCTTT

v_gene: TRBV5-1
d_gene: .
abundance: .
len: 16
j_gene: TRBJ1-2
CDR3aa: CASSLIGGGSNYGYTF
CDR3nt: TGCGCCAGCAGCCTCATTGGTGGGGGGTCTAACTATGGCTACACCTTC

v_gene: TRBV29-1
d_gene: .
abundance: .
len: 13
j_gene: TRBJ2-7
CDR3aa: CSVEYVGSYEQYF
CDR3nt: TGCAGCGTTGAATACGTCGGGTCCTACGAGCAGTACTTC

v_gene: TRBV28
d_gene: TRBD2
abundance: once
len: 11
j_gene: TRBJ2-7
CDR3aa: CASVSGGEQYF
CDR3nt: TGTGCCAGCGTCTCGGGAGGCGAGCAGTACTTC

v_gene: TRBV9
d_gene: .
abundance: .
len: 15
j_gene: TRBJ1-1
CDR3aa: CASSGAGAVNTEAFF
CDR3nt: TGTGCCAGCAGCGGGGCGGGGGCCGTGAACACTGAAGCTTTCTTT

v_gene: TRBV28
d_gene: TRBD1
abundance: .
len: 14
j_gene: TRBJ1-1
CDR3aa: CASSPGQMNTEAFF
CDR3nt: TGTGCCAGCAGCCCGGGACAGATGAACACTGAAGCTTTCTTT

v_gene: TRBV9
d_gene: TRBD2
abundance: .
len: 15
j_gene: TRBJ2-3
CDR3aa: CASSAGTSLRDTQYF
CDR3nt: TGTGCCAGCAGCGCCGGGACTAGCCTTCGGGATACGCAGTATTTT

v_gene: TRBV6-1
d_gene: TRBD1
abundance: few
len: 15
j_gene: TRBJ1-1
CDR3aa: CASSGGWTGYTEAFF
CDR3nt: TGTGCCAGCAGTGGGGGTTGGACAGGATACACTGAAGCTTTCTTT

v_gene: TRBV21-1
d_gene: .
abundance: .
len: 16
j_gene: TRBJ2-3
CDR3aa: CASSLPRTGGTDTQYF
CDR3nt: TGTGCCAGCAGTTTACCAAGGACAGGGGGCACAGATACGCAGTATTTT

v_gene: TRBV5-5
d_gene: TRBD1
abundance: .
len: 15
j_gene: TRBJ2-1
CDR3aa: CASSSGQGVYNEQFF
CDR3nt: TGTGCCAGCAGCTCCGGACAGGGGGTTTACAATGAGCAGTTCTTC

v_gene: TRBV5-1
d_gene: .
abundance: .
len: 16
j_gene: TRBJ2-1
CDR3aa: CASSLVLSPSYNEQFF
CDR3nt: TGCGCCAGCAGCTTGGTTCTCTCCCCTTCCTACAATGAGCAGTTCTTC

v_gene: TRBV6-5
d_gene: .
abundance: few
len: 12
j_gene: TRBJ1-1
CDR3aa: CASSRGNTEAFF
CDR3nt: TGTGCCAGCAGTCGAGGGAACACTGAAGCTTTCTTT

v_gene: TRBV18
d_gene: .
abundance: .
len: 15
j_gene: TRBJ2-2
CDR3aa: CASSPPNRATGELFF
CDR3nt: TGTGCCAGCTCACCACCGAACAGGGCGACCGGGGAGCTGTTTTTT

v_gene: TRBV25-1
d_gene: .
abundance: .
len: 14
j_gene: TRBJ2-3
CDR3aa: CASSVASSTDTQYF
CDR3nt: TGTGCCAGCAGTGTCGCGTCTAGCACAGATACGCAGTATTTT

v_gene: TRBV7-2
d_gene: .
abundance: .
len: 14
j_gene: TRBJ2-7
CDR3aa: CASSLGVQAYEQYF
CDR3nt: TGTGCCAGCAGCTTAGGCGTGCAGGCCTACGAGCAGTACTTC

v_gene: TRBV7-9
d_gene: .
abundance: .
len: 15
j_gene: TRBJ2-7
CDR3aa: CASSPPGTGSYEQYF
CDR3nt: TGTGCCAGCAGCCCACCCGGGACGGGCTCCTACGAGCAGTACTTC

v_gene: TRBV5-1
d_gene: .
abundance: once
len: 13
j_gene: TRBJ2-7
CDR3aa: CASSPQALGEQYF
CDR3nt: TGCGCCAGCAGCCCACAGGCTTTGGGCGAGCAGTACTTC

v_gene: TRBV29-1
d_gene: TRBD1
abundance: .
len: 13
j_gene: TRBJ1-3
CDR3aa: CSVTGGWRNTIYF
CDR3nt: TGCAGCGTCACAGGGGGCTGGAGAAACACCATATATTTT

v_gene: TRBV10-3
d_gene: .
abundance: once
len: 13
j_gene: TRBJ2-3
CDR3aa: CAISVYRTDTQYF
CDR3nt: TGTGCCATCAGTGTTTACCGCACAGATACGCAGTATTTT

v_gene: TRBV19
d_gene: .
abundance: .
len: 16
j_gene: TRBJ2-2
CDR3aa: CASRNTGTKNTGELFF
CDR3nt: TGTGCCAGTAGGAATACCGGGACAAAGAACACCGGGGAGCTGTTTTTT

v_gene: TRBV9
d_gene: TRBD1
abundance: .
len: 14
j_gene: TRBJ2-7
CDR3aa: CASSPEGRGNEQYF
CDR3nt: TGTGCCAGCAGCCCAGAAGGCAGGGGGAACGAGCAGTACTTC

v_gene: TRBV7-8
d_gene: TRBD2
abundance: .
len: 17
j_gene: TRBJ2-1
CDR3aa: CASRTASGGSSYNEQFF
CDR3nt: TGTGCCAGCAGAACCGCTAGCGGGGGCAGCTCCTACAATGAGCAGTTCTTC

v_gene: TRBV5-8
d_gene: .
abundance: .
len: 15
j_gene: TRBJ2-2
CDR3aa: CASSLLQSVAGELFF
CDR3nt: TGTGCCAGCAGCTTGCTCCAATCCGTGGCCGGGGAGCTGTTTTTT

v_gene: TRBV6-6
d_gene: .
abundance: .
len: 14
j_gene: TRBJ2-2
CDR3aa: CASRPSGRTGELFF
CDR3nt: TGTGCCAGCAGACCCTCAGGGAGAACCGGGGAGCTGTTTTTT

v_gene: TRBV6-5
d_gene: TRBD2
abundance: .
len: 16
j_gene: TRBJ2-2
CDR3aa: CASSYSGGSRAGELFF
CDR3nt: TGTGCCAGCAGTTATTCGGGCGGGAGTAGGGCCGGGGAGCTGTTTTTT

v_gene: TRBV2
d_gene: .
abundance: few
len: 14
j_gene: TRBJ1-2
CDR3aa: CASKRSLLNYGYTF
CDR3nt: TGTGCCAGCAAACGGTCGCTTCTGAACTATGGCTACACCTTC

v_gene: TRBV15
d_gene: .
abundance: .
len: 14
j_gene: TRBJ2-3
CDR3aa: CATSRTGATDTQYF
CDR3nt: TGTGCCACCAGCAGAACCGGGGCCACAGATACGCAGTATTTT

v_gene: TRBV21-1
d_gene: .
abundance: .
len: 16
j_gene: TRBJ1-1
CDR3aa: CASSKVWTGRYTEAFF
CDR3nt: TGTGCCAGCAGCAAAGTTTGGACAGGGAGGTACACTGAAGCTTTCTTT

v_gene: TRBV6-5
d_gene: .
abundance: .
len: 14
j_gene: TRBJ1-2
CDR3aa: CASSSPKENYGYTF
CDR3nt: TGTGCCAGCAGTTCACCCAAGGAGAACTATGGCTACACCTTC

v_gene: TRBV28
d_gene: TRBD1
abundance: .
len: 14
j_gene: TRBJ1-6
CDR3aa: CASIRDSYNSPLHF
CDR3nt: TGTGCCAGCATACGGGACAGCTATAATTCACCCCTCCACTTT

v_gene: TRBV18
d_gene: TRBD1
abundance: .
len: 17
j_gene: TRBJ1-5
CDR3aa: CASSPGTGPNSNQPQHF
CDR3nt: TGTGCCAGCTCGCCCGGGACAGGGCCTAATAGCAATCAGCCCCAGCATTTT